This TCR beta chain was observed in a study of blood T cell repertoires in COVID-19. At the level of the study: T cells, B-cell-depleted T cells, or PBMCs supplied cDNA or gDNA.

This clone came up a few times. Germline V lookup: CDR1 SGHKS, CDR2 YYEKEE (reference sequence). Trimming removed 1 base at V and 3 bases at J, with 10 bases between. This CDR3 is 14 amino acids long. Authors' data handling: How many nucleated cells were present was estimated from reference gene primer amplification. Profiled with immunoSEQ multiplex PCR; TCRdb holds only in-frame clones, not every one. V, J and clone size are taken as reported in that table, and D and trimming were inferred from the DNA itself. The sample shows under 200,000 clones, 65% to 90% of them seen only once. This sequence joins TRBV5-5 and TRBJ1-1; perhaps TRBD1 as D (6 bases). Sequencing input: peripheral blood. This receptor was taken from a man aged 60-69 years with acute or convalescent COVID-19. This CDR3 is CASSLMHRDTEAFF. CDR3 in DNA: TGTGCCAGCAGCTTGATGCACAGGGACACTGAAGCTTTCTTT.